This T cell receptor beta chain comes out of a study of OX40 agonist ivuxolimab in advanced cancers. Overall study context: Intravenous ivuxolimab at 0.01 to 10 mg/kg was given to patients every 2 weeks.

Repertoires were generated with immunoSEQ multiplex PCR, while TCRdb's copy carries only in-frame clones and drops some. Among 65,000 to 80,000 clones listed, over 80% were seen once. As for this clone: Its target is unknown.

General observations from the study: Certain nonresponding patients likewise had low normalized T-cell clonal expansion.

V lost 7 bases, J lost 3 bases, and 9 bases stayed unmatched. CDR1 and CDR2 from the germline V gene are MNHEY and SVGAGI. The CDR3 covers 14 residues. This rearrangement joins TRBV6-5 to TRBJ2-7; 7 bases are a match to TRBD1. The material was CD4+ or CD8+ T cells sorted from blood, obtained in a trial of the OX40 agonist ivuxolimab. The TCR was taken from an adult with an advanced solid tumor such as melanoma, head and neck, liver or kidney cancer. CDR3 bases: TGTGCCAGCACCGAAGGGACAGTCGACTACGAGCAGTACTTC. This codes for CASTEGTVDYEQYF.